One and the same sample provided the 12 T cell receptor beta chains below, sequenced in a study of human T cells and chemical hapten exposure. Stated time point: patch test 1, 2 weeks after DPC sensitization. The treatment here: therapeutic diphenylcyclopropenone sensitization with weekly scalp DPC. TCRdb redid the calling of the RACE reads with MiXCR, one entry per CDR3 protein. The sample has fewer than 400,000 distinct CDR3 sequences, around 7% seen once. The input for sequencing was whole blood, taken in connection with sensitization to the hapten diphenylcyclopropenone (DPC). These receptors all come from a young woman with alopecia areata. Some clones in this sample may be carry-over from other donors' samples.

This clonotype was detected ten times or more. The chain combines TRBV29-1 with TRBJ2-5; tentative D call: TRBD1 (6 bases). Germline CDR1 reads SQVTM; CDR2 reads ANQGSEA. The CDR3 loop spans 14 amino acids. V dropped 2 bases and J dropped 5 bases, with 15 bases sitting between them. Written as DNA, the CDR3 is TGCAGCGTTGAAATGGGGGCCGTTCCGGAGACCCAGTACTTC. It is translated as CSVEMGAVPETQYF.

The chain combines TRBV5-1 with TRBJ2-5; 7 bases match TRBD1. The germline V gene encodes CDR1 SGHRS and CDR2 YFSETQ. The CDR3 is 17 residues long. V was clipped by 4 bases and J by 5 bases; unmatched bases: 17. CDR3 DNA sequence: TGCGCCAGCAGCATTCGAATAGGGGGCGCCGGAAGGGAGACCCAGTACTTC. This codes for CASSIRIGGAGRETQYF.

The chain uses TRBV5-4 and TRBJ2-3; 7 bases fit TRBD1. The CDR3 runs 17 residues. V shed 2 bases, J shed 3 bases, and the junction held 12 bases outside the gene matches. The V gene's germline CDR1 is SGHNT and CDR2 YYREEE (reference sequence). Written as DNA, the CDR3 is TGTGCCAGCAGCTTCCATCCGGGACAGTCGTCGACAGATACGCAGTATTTT. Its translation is CASSFHPGQSSTDTQYF.

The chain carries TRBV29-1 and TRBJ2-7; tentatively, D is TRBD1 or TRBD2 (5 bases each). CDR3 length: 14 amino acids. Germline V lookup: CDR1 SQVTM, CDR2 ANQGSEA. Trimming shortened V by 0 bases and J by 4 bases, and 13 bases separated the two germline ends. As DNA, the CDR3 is TGCAGCGTTGAAGAGGCAGCCGAGGGGTACGAGCAGTACTTC. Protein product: CSVEEAAEGYEQYF.

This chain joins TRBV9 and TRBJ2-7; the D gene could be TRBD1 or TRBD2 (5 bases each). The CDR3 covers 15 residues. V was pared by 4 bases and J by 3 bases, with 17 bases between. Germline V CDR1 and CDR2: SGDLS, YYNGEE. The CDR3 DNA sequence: TGTGCCAGCAGCCCGGAGGCAGGGCCGGACTACGAGCAGTACTTC. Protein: CASSPEAGPDYEQYF.

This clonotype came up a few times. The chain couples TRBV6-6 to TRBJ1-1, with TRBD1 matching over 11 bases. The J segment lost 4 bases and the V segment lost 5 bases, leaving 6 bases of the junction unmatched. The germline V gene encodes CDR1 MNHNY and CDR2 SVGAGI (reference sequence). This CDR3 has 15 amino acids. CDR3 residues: CASSVHGQGATEAFF. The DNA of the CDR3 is TGTGCCAGCAGTGTCCACGGACAGGGGGCCACTGAAGCTTTCTTT.

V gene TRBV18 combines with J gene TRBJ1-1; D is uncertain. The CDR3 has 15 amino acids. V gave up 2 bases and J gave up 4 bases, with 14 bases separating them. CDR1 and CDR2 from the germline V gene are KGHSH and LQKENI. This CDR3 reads CASSPGSLGITEAFF. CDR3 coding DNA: TGTGCCAGCTCACCAGGAAGTTTAGGGATCACTGAAGCTTTCTTT.

CDR3 nucleotide sequence: TGCGCCAGCAGCCAAGAACCTGGTGCGGAGACCCAGTACTTC. It specifies CASSQEPGAETQYF. J is TRBJ2-5 and V is TRBV4-3, with D unresolved. From germline, CDR1 is LGHNA and CDR2 YSLEER. V was pared by 0 bases and J by 5 bases, with 10 bases between. The CDR3 is 14 residues long.

Written as DNA, the CDR3 is TGCGCCAGCAGTCAATCTGGAGAGGTAGCCAAAAACATTCAGTACTTC. As protein: CASSQSGEVAKNIQYF. This chain uses TRBV23-1 with TRBJ2-4, with D unclear. TRBV23-1 is designated an ORF whose function remains uncertain. V was cut by 0 bases and J by 0 bases, with 9 bases left in between. The CDR3 length is 16 residues.

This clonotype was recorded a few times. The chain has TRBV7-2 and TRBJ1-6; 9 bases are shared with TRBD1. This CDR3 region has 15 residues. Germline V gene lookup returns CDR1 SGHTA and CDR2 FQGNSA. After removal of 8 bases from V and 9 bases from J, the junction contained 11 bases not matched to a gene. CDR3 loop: CASGNRGPVSSPLHF. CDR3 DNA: TGTGCCAGCGGGAACAGGGGGCCCGTGAGTTCACCCCTCCACTTT.

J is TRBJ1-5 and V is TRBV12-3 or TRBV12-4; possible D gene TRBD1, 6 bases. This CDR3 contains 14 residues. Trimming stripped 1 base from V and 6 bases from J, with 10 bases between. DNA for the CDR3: TGTGCCAGCAGTTTAGGGGGGGCAAGTCAGCCCCAGCATTTT. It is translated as CASSLGGASQPQHF.

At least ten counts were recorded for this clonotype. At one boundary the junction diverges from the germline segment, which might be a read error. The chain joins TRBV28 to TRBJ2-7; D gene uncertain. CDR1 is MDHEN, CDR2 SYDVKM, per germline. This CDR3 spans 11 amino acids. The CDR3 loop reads CASSNGYGQYF. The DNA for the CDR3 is TGTGCCAGCAGCAACGGATACGGGCAGTACTTC.